Reported below is one T cell receptor (beta chain). The antigen is unknown. A read error is possible here, since a much larger clone lies one base away. Library preparation followed earlier protocols using designated TCR primers. TCRdb re-called the PCR reads through MiXCR, storing one row per CDR3 protein. The sample holds about 97,000 distinct CDR3 sequences, around 30% seen once. The CDR3 loop spans 14 amino acids. CDR1 and CDR2 from the germline V gene are SGHTA and FQGNSA. The sample belongs to a study of molecular identifiers for immune sequencing clone quantification. General study points: Whereas naive cells kept under 1% of molecules in clones above 20 RNA copies, such clones held over 98% in effectors.

Libraries of naive CD8 cells were prepared from 20,000 to 1,000,000 sorted cells using 10%, 30% or 50% RNA. Sorting recovered naive CD8 T cells on a CD8+CD4-CCR7+CD45RA+ profile. Sequenced input: naive CD8+ T cells from blood, with Jurkat cell RNA spiked in. Subset in this sample: FACS-sorted CD8+CD4-CCR7+CD45RA+ naive T cells. This TCR was recovered from a human donor in good health. Some libraries in this study had Jurkat cell RNA spiked in. The chain uses TRBV7-2 and TRBJ2-3, with D unclear. The CDR3 sequence is CASGLGYSRDTQYF. DNA of the CDR3: TGTGCCAGCGGCTTAGGCTACTCCCGGGATACGCAGTATTTT. The complete variable domain, with remaining parts taken from reference TRBV7-2 and TRBJ2-3, reads GAGVSQSPSNKVTEKGKDVELRCDPISGHTALYWYRQSLGQGLEFLIYFQGNSAPDKSGLPSDRFSAERTGGSVSTLTIQRTQQEDSAVYLCASGLGYSRDTQYFGPGTRLTVL.